This T cell receptor beta chain was sequenced during a study of CD8+ T cells in alopecia areata. Peripheral blood samples and lesional scalp punch biopsies were obtained from alopecia areata patients. Extracted RNA was reverse transcribed into cDNA, the sequencing template. TCRdb's copy holds only in-frame clones and misses some; the assay was immunoSEQ multiplex PCR. The table includes over 110,000 clones, 40% to 65% detected once. Study conclusions and caveats: Sequenced scalp T cells also include alphabeta T cells resident in normal skin.

This CDR3 has 17 residues. Per germline, CDR1 SEHNR and CDR2 FQNEAQ (reference sequence). A note on this clone: Antigen unknown. At one end, the junction sequence differs from germline, possibly due to a read error.

The source was CD4+ T cells sorted from blood, collected at week 0. The chain recombines TRBV7-9 with TRBJ2-7; 12 bases align to TRBD1. The sequence derives from a human donor with alopecia areata. For the CDR3, the DNA is TGTGCCAGCAGCCTAGCTCGTGGGGACAGGGGGCGCGGCGAGCAGTACTTC. Translated: CASSLARGDRGRGEQYF.